The clone carrying this T cell receptor (beta chain) has more than one count but fewer than ten. This entry comes from a study of patients and donors after allogeneic stem cell transplantation. TCRdb itself ran the RT-PCR reads through MiXCR, one entry per CDR3 protein. The top ten hold roughly 6.4% of the sample, which has 920,000 or so distinct CDR3 sequences, over 15% seen once. This clonotype was sampled from a human donor who was either an allogeneic HSCT recipient or a stem cell or donor lymphocyte infusion donor (not recorded which). It is not recorded whose cells these are; they may come from a transplant donor. Specimen: blood, either unsorted or a sorted T cell fraction (not recorded which).

CDR3 amino acids: CASSEVRPVDTQYF. DNA for the CDR3: TGTGCCAGCAGTGAAGTGCGGCCCGTTGATACCCAGTACTTC. V gene TRBV2 combines with J gene TRBJ2-5; no firm D call. The CDR3 has 14 amino acids. Germline loops: CDR1 SNHLY, CDR2 FYNNEI. Trimming stripped 1 base from V and 8 bases from J, with 14 bases between.